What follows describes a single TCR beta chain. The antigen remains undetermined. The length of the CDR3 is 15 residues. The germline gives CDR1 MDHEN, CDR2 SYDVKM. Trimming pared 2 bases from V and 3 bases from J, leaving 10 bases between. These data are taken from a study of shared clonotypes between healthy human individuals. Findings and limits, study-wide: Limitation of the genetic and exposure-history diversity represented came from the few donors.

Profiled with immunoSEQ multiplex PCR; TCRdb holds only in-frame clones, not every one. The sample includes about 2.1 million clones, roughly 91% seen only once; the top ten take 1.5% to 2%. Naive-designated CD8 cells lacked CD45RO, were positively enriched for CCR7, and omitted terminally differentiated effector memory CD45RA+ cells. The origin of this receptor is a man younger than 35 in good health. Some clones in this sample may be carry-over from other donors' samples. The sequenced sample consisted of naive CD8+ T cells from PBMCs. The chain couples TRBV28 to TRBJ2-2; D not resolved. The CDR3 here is CASSLVLAHTGELFF. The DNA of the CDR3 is TGTGCCAGCAGTTTAGTACTCGCGCACACCGGGGAGCTGTTTTTT.